This T cell receptor beta chain was found in a study of shared clonotypes between healthy human individuals. Each cell subset's genomic DNA was divided evenly among several immunoSEQ plates. As originally analysed: ImmunoSEQ gave junction-only sequences without quality scores, so filtering differed. This table comes from immunoSEQ multiplex PCR, and its TCRdb copy is limited to in-frame clones, with some not included. Clone size and the V and J calls come from that table; the DNA yielded D and trimming. The sample includes around 1.5 million clones, under 99% seen only once; the top ten take roughly 0.42%. A remark on this clone: Its antigen is currently unknown.

Germline V gives CDR1 MNHEY, CDR2 SVGAGI. V dropped 0 bases and J dropped 4 bases, with 15 bases sitting between them. The CDR3 has 16 residues. General study points: Rarefaction exposed incomplete sorted-subset sequencing despite large depth. Read depth was anticipated to influence clonotype sharing among donors.

This chain uses TRBV6-5 with TRBJ2-5; possibly TRBD2 for D (7 bases). Sequencing used naive CD4+ T cells sorted from blood. The subset here: CD45RA+ positively selected. The receptor's source is a man between 25 and 39 years old in good health. The CDR3 DNA is TGTGCCAGCAGTTACTCTTCTGGACTAGGGGGAGAGACCCAGTACTTC. Protein product: CASSYSSGLGGETQYF.